The sample holds one count of the clone carrying this T cell receptor (beta chain). What it binds is not known. The CDR3 totals 18 residues. The germline CDR1 and CDR2 sequences are SQVTM and ANQGSEA. The V and J ends lost 0 bases and 7 bases, in that order; junction bases with no gene match: 19. Some clones are missing from TCRdb's copy, which holds only in-frame ones; the method was immunoSEQ multiplex PCR. The data show 150,000 to 200,000 clones, 93% seen once. This entry belongs to a study of T cell responses to AZD1222 COVID-19 vaccine. Notes on the study in general: Seropositivity was recorded at baseline in only six AZD1222 recipients. Unmutated regions of variants are reportedly targeted by nearly half of spike-specific TCRs. Regions 160-218 and 743-854 dominated among vaccine-associated CD4 TCRs spanning spike.

The TCR sequence derives from an adult in good health. The sample consisted of peripheral blood, taken on day 0 of AZD1222 vaccination. This rearrangement joins TRBV29-1 to TRBJ2-7; 9 nucleotides line up with TRBD2. CDR3 DNA: TGCAGCGTTGAAGATGTCCTGGGAGAGGGCGGGAGGGTGAAGGAGCAGTACTTC. Residues: CSVEDVLGEGGRVKEQYF.